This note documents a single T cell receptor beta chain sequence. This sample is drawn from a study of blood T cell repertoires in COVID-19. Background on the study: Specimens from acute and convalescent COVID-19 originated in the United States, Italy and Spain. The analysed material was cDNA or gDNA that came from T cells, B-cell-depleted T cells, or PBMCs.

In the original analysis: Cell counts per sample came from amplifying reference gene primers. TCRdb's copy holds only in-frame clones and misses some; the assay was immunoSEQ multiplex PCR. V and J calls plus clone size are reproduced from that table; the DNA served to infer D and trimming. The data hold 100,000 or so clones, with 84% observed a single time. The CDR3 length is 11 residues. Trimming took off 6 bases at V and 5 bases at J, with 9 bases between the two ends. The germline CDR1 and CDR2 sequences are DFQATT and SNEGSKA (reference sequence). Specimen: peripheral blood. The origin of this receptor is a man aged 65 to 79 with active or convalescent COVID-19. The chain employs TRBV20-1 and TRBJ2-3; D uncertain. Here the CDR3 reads CSARLGDTQYF. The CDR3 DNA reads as TGCAGTGCCCGACTGGGAGATACGCAGTATTTT.